The 8 T cell receptor beta chains given below trace back to one sample, sequenced in a study of CD4 T cells in relation to SARS-CoV-2 and coronaviruses. The method was immunoSEQ multiplex PCR; TCRdb's version includes in-frame clones alone and lacks a portion of them. The sample consists of under 50,000 clones, approximately 90% of them appearing once. The sample comprised memory CD4+ T cells from PBMCs. These receptors were taken from an adult with COVID-19.

The chain is built from TRBV7-9 and TRBJ1-3; D not resolved. The CDR3 consists of 14 residues. Germline V gives CDR1 SEHNR, CDR2 FQNEAQ (reference sequence). V was clipped by 3 bases and J by 0 bases, with 6 bases between them. In DNA, the CDR3 is TGTGCCAGCAGCTTTTTGTTCTCTGGAAACACCATATATTTT. Translation gives CASSFLFSGNTIYF.

This clone is a singleton in its sample. The rearrangement uses TRBV3-1 (or the pseudogene TRBV3-2) and TRBJ2-7; TRBD2 agrees at 12 bases. The V and J ends lost 4 bases and 10 bases, in that order; junction bases with no gene match: 14. Germline V gene lookup returns CDR1 LGHDT and CDR2 YNNKEL (reference sequence). This CDR3 is built from 16 residues. This CDR3 reads CASSPISSGGAKEQYF. The CDR3 region has the DNA TGTGCCAGCAGCCCTATATCTAGCGGGGGGGCCAAAGAACAGTACTTC.

The V call is TRBV4-2, the J call TRBJ1-5; D is ambiguous. The V end was cut by 0 bases, the J end by 5 bases, with 11 bases between. Germline V gene sequence: CDR1 LGHNA, CDR2 YNFKEQ. This CDR3 has 15 residues. The CDR3 spells CASSQDLSAHQPQHF. The CDR3 region has the DNA TGTGCCAGCAGCCAAGATCTGTCAGCCCATCAGCCCCAGCATTTT.

The CDR3 is CASSFQGTDTQYF. CDR3 nucleotide sequence: TGCGCCAGCAGCTTTCAGGGGACAGATACGCAGTATTTT. This rearrangement joins TRBV5-1 to TRBJ2-3; TRBD1 is a possible D gene (6 bases). The V end lost 2 bases, the J end lost 3 bases, and 7 bases lay between the germline ends. This CDR3 is 13 amino acids long. The germline V gene has CDR1 SGHRS and CDR2 YFSETQ.

The gene calls are TRBV7-8 and TRBJ2-7, with TRBD1 matching 9 bases. Trimming at V came to 6 bases and at J to 0 bases, leaving 12 bases not matched to a gene. CDR1 and CDR2 (germline): SGHVS, FQNEAQ. The CDR3 consists of 17 residues. CDR3 residues: CASSLGGDRDTSYEQYF. CDR3 nucleotide sequence: TGTGCCAGCAGTTTGGGAGGGGACAGGGATACCTCCTACGAGCAGTACTTC.

The rearrangement joins TRBV7-2 to TRBJ1-3; the match to TRBD1 covers 8 bases. Germline V CDR1 and CDR2: SGHTA, FQGNSA. This CDR3 spans 14 amino acids. V trimming: 1 base; J trimming: 8 bases; junction bases outside the gene matches: 4. The CDR3 protein is CASSLGQGTYTIYF. The DNA of the CDR3 is TGTGCCAGCAGCTTAGGACAGGGGACGTACACCATATATTTT. Using reference TRBV7-2 and TRBJ1-3 for the parts outside the CDR3, the full variable domain is GAGVSQSPSNKVTEKGKDVELRCDPISGHTALYWYRQSLGQGLEFLIYFQGNSAPDKSGLPSDRFSAERTGGSVSTLTIQRTQQEDSAVYLCASSLGQGTYTIYFGEGSWLTVV.

This chain links TRBV5-1 with TRBJ1-1, with 8 bases identical to TRBD1. The length of the CDR3 is 15 residues. Germline V lookup: CDR1 SGHRS, CDR2 YFSETQ. The J segment lost 0 bases and the V segment lost 6 bases, leaving 7 bases of the junction unmatched. The CDR3 nucleotides read TGCGCCAGCACCCGGACAGGGAACCTGAACACTGAAGCTTTCTTT. Its protein is CASTRTGNLNTEAFF.

V usage is TRBV14 and J usage is TRBJ1-5; D remains unclear. The length of the CDR3 is 13 residues. V was clipped by 4 bases and J by 4 bases, with 8 bases between them. Germline CDR1 is SGHDN and CDR2 is FVKESK. In nucleotides, the CDR3 is TGTGCCAGCAGCCCCTGGGGAAATCAGCCCCAGCATTTT. Translated: CASSPWGNQPQHF.